This passage covers 21 T cell receptor beta chains from one sample sequenced in a study of molecular identifiers for immune sequencing clone quantification. TCRdb independently ran MiXCR on the PCR reads; one entry per CDR3 protein. The table records more than 450,000 distinct CDR3 sequences, under 30% of them present only once. The source material was naive CD8+ T cells from blood, with Jurkat cell RNA spiked in. Subset meaning: FACS-sorted CD8+CD4-CCR7+CD45RA+ naive T cells. These receptors were collected from a human donor in good health. Some libraries in this study had Jurkat cell RNA spiked in.

The chain employs TRBV19 and TRBJ1-3; D possibly corresponds to TRBD1 (5 bases). The CDR3 consists of 15 residues. The germline V gene has CDR1 LNHDA and CDR2 SQIVND (reference sequence). V was clipped by 5 bases and J by 1 base, with 12 bases between them. The CDR3 DNA follows: TGTGCCAGTAGTGCCGACAGCAGGTCTGGAAACACCATATATTTT. Translating it yields CASSADSRSGNTIYF.

This clonotype was found a few times. The chain links TRBV6-2 or TRBV6-3 to TRBJ2-5, with TRBD2 matching 9 bases. Germline assignment: CDR1 MNHEY and CDR2 SVGEGT. Trimming cost V 2 bases and J 2 bases; bases outside gene matches: 15. This CDR3 spans 19 amino acids. DNA of the CDR3: TGTGCCAGCAGTTACCCTCCCGGGACTAGCAATGAGTGGCAAGAGACCCAGTACTTC. Translation: CASSYPPGTSNEWQETQYF.

To note about this clonotype: The CDR3 does not close with the conserved phenylalanine or tryptophan, likely indicating a read error. This chain joins TRBV6-2 or TRBV6-3 and TRBJ1-1; D remains unclear. The germline V gene encodes CDR1 MNHEY and CDR2 SVGEGT. V lost 6 bases and J lost 4, with 12 bases in between. CDR3 length: 13 amino acids. CDR3 in DNA: TGTGCCAGCAGCCAAGTCTGGGGCACTGAAGCTTTCTCT. Translating it yields CASSQVWGTEAFS.

The sample holds many counts of this clonotype. V usage is TRBV9 and J usage is TRBJ2-3; D may be TRBD2 (6 bases). The V end was cut by 2 bases, the J end by 4 bases, with 11 bases between. The CDR3 length is 14 residues. CDR1 is SGDLS, CDR2 YYNGEE, per germline. As DNA, the CDR3 is TGTGCCAGCAGCGTTAGCGGAGTGGCAGATACGCAGTATTTT. Translation gives CASSVSGVADTQYF.

In this sample, this clonotype turned up a few times. The V gene is TRBV28, the J gene TRBJ2-7; 10 bases are shared with TRBD2. The CDR3 runs 15 residues. V was clipped by 3 bases and J by 2 bases; unmatched bases: 4. Per the germline V gene, CDR1 is MDHEN and CDR2 is SYDVKM. In DNA, the CDR3 is TGTGCCAGCAGTTTTAGCGGGAGGTGGGCCTACGAGCAGTACTTC. The encoded protein is CASSFSGRWAYEQYF.

This clonotype was detected a few times. The rearrangement uses TRBV5-1 and TRBJ2-2, with TRBD1 as a possible D gene (6 bases). The CDR3 sequence is 16 residues long. Trimming took 4 bases from V and 3 from J, leaving 16 bases between them. Germline values: CDR1 SGHRS, CDR2 YFSETQ. This CDR3 is CASSQGLSWDTGELFF. DNA for the CDR3: TGCGCCAGCAGCCAGGGGTTGAGTTGGGACACCGGGGAGCTGTTTTTT.

This clonotype came up many times. This chain uses TRBV20-1 with TRBJ1-1; D is ambiguous. Germline V gene sequence: CDR1 DFQATT, CDR2 SNEGSKA (reference sequence). The CDR3 covers 15 residues. Trimming stripped 0 bases from V and 0 bases from J, with 11 bases between. The CDR3 DNA reads TGCAGTGCTAGAGATACAGTAGGGTTGAACACTGAAGCTTTCTTT. This gives the protein CSARDTVGLNTEAFF.

This clonotype showed up just once. This may stem from a read error, because a much larger clone lies one nucleotide away. The chain joins TRBV12-3 or TRBV12-4 to TRBJ2-5; 8 bases fit TRBD2. CDR3 length equals 14 residues. The CDR3 protein is CASSLSGGGETRYF. The CDR3 nucleotides are TGTGCCAGCAGTTTGAGCGGGGGAGGCGAGACCCGGTACTTC.

The chain is built from TRBV9 and TRBJ2-2; D assignment may be TRBD1 or TRBD2 (5 bases each). There are 12 residues in the CDR3. CDR1 SGDLS and CDR2 YYNGEE come from the germline V gene. Trimming removed 3 bases at V and 6 bases at J, with 6 bases between. The CDR3 DNA follows: TGTGCCAGCAGCGGAGGGGCCGGGGAGCTGTTTTTT. It codes for CASSGGAGELFF. The full variable domain, in which reference TRBV9 and TRBJ2-2 provide the parts outside the CDR3, is DSGVTQTPKHLITATGQRVTLRCSPRSGDLSVYWYQQSLDQGLQFLIQYYNGEERAKGNILERFSAQQFPDLHSELNLSSLELGDSALYFCASSGGAGELFFGEGSRLTVL.

The CDR3 sequence is CSVEEWDKNEQFF. The DNA of the CDR3 is TGCAGCGTTGAAGAATGGGACAAGAATGAGCAGTTCTTC. The chain uses TRBV29-1 and TRBJ2-1; D possibly corresponds to TRBD1 (6 bases). The CDR3 length is 13 residues. Per the germline V gene, CDR1 is SQVTM and CDR2 is ANQGSEA. V was pared by 0 bases and J by 7 bases, with 10 bases between.

This chain connects TRBV9 to TRBJ2-1; 8 nucleotides match TRBD2. Trimming cost V 0 bases and J 4 bases; bases outside gene matches: 6. This CDR3 spans 16 amino acids. The germline V gene has CDR1 SGDLS and CDR2 YYNGEE. This chain's CDR3 is CASSVDGRAIYNEQFF. CDR3 nucleotide sequence: TGTGCCAGCAGCGTAGACGGGAGGGCTATTTACAATGAGCAGTTCTTC.

This clonotype was counted at least ten times. The rearrangement uses TRBV30 and TRBJ2-7; D may be TRBD2 (5 bases). The V gene lost 0 bases and the J gene lost 3 bases, with 15 bases spanning the gap. CDR3 length: 15 amino acids. The germline V gene has CDR1 GTSNPN and CDR2 SVGIG (reference sequence). CDR3 sequence (DNA): TGTGCCTGGAGTGTACTGAACCCAGGAGGCTACGAGCAGTACTTC. The encoded protein is CAWSVLNPGGYEQYF.

In its sample, this clonotype was seen many times. The J gene is TRBJ1-1, the V gene TRBV20-1; a weak D match, TRBD1 (6 bases). The germline V and J ends were trimmed by 5 bases and 0 bases, with 16 bases remaining between them. Looked up from germline, CDR1 is DFQATT and CDR2 is SNEGSKA (reference sequence). The CDR3 totals 15 residues. The CDR3 here is CSAPSSRGMNTEAFF. The CDR3 DNA is TGCAGTGCTCCCTCGTCTAGGGGGATGAACACTGAAGCTTTCTTT.

V gene TRBV24-1 combines with J gene TRBJ2-2; tentatively, D is TRBD1 (5 bases). The CDR3 consists of 14 residues. CDR1 and CDR2 (germline): KGHDR, SFDVKD. Trimming shortened V by 3 bases and J by 6 bases, and 10 bases separated the two germline ends. The CDR3 reads CATSDLTGAGELFF. CDR3 DNA sequence: TGTGCCACCAGTGATCTAACAGGCGCCGGGGAGCTGTTTTTT.

The rearrangement links TRBV4-1 to TRBJ1-4; D is unclear. Germline lookup yields CDR1 MGHRA and CDR2 YSYEKL. CDR3 size: 15 residues. V was clipped by 6 bases and J by 0 bases, with 11 bases between them. CDR3: CASRLTEATNEKLFF. CDR3 sequence (DNA): TGCGCCAGCAGACTGACGGAGGCAACTAATGAAAAACTGTTTTTT.

This clonotype was seen only a few times. V is TRBV2 and J is TRBJ2-1; tentatively, D is TRBD1 (5 bases). The germline V and J ends were trimmed by 8 bases and 5 bases, with 19 bases remaining between them. This CDR3 contains 15 residues. Germline-derived CDR1 and CDR2 are SNHLY and FYNNEI. CDR3 DNA: TGTGCCAGCGTTCCAGGGTCCGGCCAGCACAATGAGCAGTTCTTC. Translated, it gives CASVPGSGQHNEQFF. Based on the CDR3 plus reference TRBV2 and TRBJ2-1, the full variable domain is EPEVTQTPSHQVTQMGQEVILRCVPISNHLYFYWYRQILGQKVEFLVSFYNNEISEKSEIFDDQFSVERPDGSNFTLKIRSTKLEDSAMYFCASVPGSGQHNEQFFGPGTRLTVL.

V and J are TRBV4-1 and TRBJ2-2; D may be TRBD2 (5 bases). The CDR3 covers 15 residues. CDR1 and CDR2 (germline): MGHRA, YSYEKL. Between the trimmed V and J ends, which lost 4 bases and 4 bases, there was a span of 13 bases. The CDR3, as DNA: TGCGCCAGCAGCCGCAACGAGGGCCTCACCGGGGAGCTGTTTTTT. Translating gives CASSRNEGLTGELFF.

As to this clonotype: Just one base apart from a much larger clone, this may be a read error. The genes are TRBV5-4 and TRBJ2-3, with TRBD2 matching 9 bases. This CDR3 comprises 16 residues. Germline values: CDR1 SGHNT, CDR2 YYREEE (reference sequence). Written as DNA, the CDR3 is TGTGCCAGCAGCTTGTTTTTAGCGGGGGTCACAGATTCGCAGTATTTT. Translating gives CASSLFLAGVTDSQYF.

This clonotype was seen at least ten times. This chain joins TRBV7-9 and TRBJ2-7; D might be TRBD1 (7 bases). V was trimmed by 8 bases and J by 11 bases, leaving 16 bases between them. Germline assignment: CDR1 SEHNR and CDR2 FQNEAQ (reference sequence). This CDR3 contains 11 residues. CDR3 nucleotides: TGTGCCAGCGGAGACAGGGAGGAGAAGTACTTC. Translating gives CASGDREEKYF.

The chain links TRBV27 to TRBJ2-5, with 10 bases matching TRBD2. V shed 2 bases and J 11 bases; nucleotides not matched to a gene: 17. From germline, CDR1 is MNHEY and CDR2 SMNVEV (reference sequence). The CDR3 covers 17 residues. The CDR3 sequence is CASSLSALAGSDGGQYF. The CDR3 nucleotides are TGTGCCAGCAGTTTAAGCGCACTAGCGGGGTCCGATGGGGGACAGTACTTC.

Comments on this clonotype: Likely a read error: the CDR3 ends without its conserved phenylalanine or tryptophan. The V and J genes are TRBV25-1 and TRBJ1-1; TRBD1 might be the D (5 bases). The CDR3 covers 12 residues. Germline V lookup: CDR1 MGHDK, CDR2 SYGVNS. Deletions cut 8 bases from V and 0 bases from J, with 7 bases between. CDR3 nucleotide sequence: TGTGCCAGCCGGGGCATGAACACTGAAGCTTTCTCT. This sequence encodes CASRGMNTEAFS.